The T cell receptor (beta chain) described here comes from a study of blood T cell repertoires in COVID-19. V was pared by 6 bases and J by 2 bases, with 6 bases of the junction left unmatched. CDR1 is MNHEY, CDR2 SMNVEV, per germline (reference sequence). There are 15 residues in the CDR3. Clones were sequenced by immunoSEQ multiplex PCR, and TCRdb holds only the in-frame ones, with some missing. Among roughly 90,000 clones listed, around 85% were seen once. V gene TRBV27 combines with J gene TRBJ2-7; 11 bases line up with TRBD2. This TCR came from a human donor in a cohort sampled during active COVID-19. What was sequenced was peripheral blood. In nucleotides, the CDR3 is TGTGCCAGCAGCGCCGGGACTAGCGGAACCTACGAGCAGTACTTC. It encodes CASSAGTSGTYEQYF.